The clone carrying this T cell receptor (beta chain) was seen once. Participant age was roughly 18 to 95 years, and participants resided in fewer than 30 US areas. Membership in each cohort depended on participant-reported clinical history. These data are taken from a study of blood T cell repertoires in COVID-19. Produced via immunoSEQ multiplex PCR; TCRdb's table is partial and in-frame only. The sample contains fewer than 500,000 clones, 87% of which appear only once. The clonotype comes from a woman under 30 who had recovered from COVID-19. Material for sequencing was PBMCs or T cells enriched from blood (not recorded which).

CDR3 region: CASSEDRGAYEQYF. In nucleotides, the CDR3 is TGTGCCAGCAGCGAGGACAGGGGGGCCTACGAGCAGTACTTC. V is TRBV7-2 and J is TRBJ2-7, with 10 bases aligning to TRBD1. V lost 5 bases to trimming and J lost 2 bases; unmatched junction nucleotides: 3. The CDR3 covers 14 residues. CDR1 is SGHTA and CDR2 is FQGNSA in the germline V gene.